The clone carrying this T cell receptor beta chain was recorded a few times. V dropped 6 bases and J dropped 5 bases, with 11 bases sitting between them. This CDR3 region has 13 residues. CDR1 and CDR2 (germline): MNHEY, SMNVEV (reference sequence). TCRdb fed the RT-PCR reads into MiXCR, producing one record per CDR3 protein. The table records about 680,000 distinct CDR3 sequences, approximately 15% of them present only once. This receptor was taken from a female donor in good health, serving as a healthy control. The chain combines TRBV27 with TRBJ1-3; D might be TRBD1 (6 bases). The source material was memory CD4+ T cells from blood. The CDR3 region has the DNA TGTGCCAGCAGCAATGGACAGAGAAACACCATATATTTT. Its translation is CASSNGQRNTIYF.